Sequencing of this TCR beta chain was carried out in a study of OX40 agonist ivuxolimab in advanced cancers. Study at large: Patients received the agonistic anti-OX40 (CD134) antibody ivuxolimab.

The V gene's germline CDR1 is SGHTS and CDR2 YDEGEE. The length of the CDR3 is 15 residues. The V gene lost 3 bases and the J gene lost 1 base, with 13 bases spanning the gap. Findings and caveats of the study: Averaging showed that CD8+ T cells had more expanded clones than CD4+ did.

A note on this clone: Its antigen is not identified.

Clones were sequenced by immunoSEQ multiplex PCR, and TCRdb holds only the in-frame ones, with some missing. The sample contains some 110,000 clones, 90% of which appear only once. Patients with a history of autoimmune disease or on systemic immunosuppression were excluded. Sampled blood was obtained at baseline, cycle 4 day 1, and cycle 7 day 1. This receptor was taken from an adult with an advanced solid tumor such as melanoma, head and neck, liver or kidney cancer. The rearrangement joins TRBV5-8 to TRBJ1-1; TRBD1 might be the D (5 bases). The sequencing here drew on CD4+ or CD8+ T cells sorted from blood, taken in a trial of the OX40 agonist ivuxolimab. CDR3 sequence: CASSSKGRENTEAFF. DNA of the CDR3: TGTGCCAGCAGCTCTAAGGGACGGGAGAACACTGAAGCTTTCTTT.